The clone carrying this T cell receptor (beta chain) was observed a handful of times. What it binds is unknown. The sample is drawn from a study of cytomegalovirus exposure and HLA in healthy donors. General study points: In a later analysis, donors in an Asian-associated ancestry cluster reportedly had fewer N-insertions in productive TCRs than the cohort mean.

60 Vbeta and 13 Jbeta primers were used in PCR. This table comes from immunoSEQ multiplex PCR, and its TCRdb copy is limited to in-frame clones, with some not included. The table records more than 80,000 clones, under 65% of them present only once. CDR3 length equals 14 residues. Trimming shortened V by 5 bases and J by 0 bases, and 10 bases separated the two germline ends. The germline V gene encodes CDR1 MNHNY and CDR2 SVGAGI (reference sequence). The clonotype comes from a man aged 55 to 70 in good health and CMV-seronegative. Sequencing was carried out using PBMCs. The rearrangement uses TRBV6-6 and TRBJ1-1; D uncertain. CDR3 loop: CASSPTALNTEAFF. In DNA, the CDR3 is TGTGCCAGCAGTCCAACAGCCCTGAACACTGAAGCTTTCTTT.